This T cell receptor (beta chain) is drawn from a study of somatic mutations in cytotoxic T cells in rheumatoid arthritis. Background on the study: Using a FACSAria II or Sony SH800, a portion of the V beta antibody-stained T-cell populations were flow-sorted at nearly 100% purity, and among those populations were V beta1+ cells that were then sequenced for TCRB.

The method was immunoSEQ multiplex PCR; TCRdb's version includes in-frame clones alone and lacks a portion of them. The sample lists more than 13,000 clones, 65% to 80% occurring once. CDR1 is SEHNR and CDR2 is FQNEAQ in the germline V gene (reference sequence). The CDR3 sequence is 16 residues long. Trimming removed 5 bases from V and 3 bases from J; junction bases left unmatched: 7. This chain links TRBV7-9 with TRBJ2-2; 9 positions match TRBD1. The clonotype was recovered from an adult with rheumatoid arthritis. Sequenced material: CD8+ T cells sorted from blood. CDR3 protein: CASSQQQGADTGELFF. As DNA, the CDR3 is TGTGCCAGCAGCCAACAACAGGGGGCGGACACCGGGGAGCTGTTTTTT.